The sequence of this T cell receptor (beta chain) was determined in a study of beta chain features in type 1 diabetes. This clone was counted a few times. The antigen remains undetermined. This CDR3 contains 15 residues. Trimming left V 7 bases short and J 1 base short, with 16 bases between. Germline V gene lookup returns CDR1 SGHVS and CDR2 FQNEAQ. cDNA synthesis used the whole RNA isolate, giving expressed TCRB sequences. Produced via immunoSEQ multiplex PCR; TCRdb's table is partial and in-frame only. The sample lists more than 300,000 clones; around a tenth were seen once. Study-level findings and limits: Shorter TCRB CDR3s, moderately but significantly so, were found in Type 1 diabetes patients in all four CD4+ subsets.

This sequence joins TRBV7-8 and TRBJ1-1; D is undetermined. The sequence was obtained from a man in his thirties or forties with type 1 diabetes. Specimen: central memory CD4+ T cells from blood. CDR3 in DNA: TGTGCCAGCAACCCGAGGGCGGAGAGGAACACTGAAGCTTTCTTT. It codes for CASNPRAERNTEAFF.